These T cell receptor beta chains were read from a single sample in a study of T-cell reconstitution after alpha-beta-depleted transplantation in children. TCRdb re-called the PCR reads through MiXCR, storing one row per CDR3 protein. The sample gives about 580,000 distinct CDR3 sequences, roughly 30% of which show up once; approximately 33% is in the top ten. Sequencing was performed on PBMCs, taken before TCRalphabeta/CD19-depleted stem cell transplant. These receptors originate from a boy younger than two with Wiskott-Aldrich syndrome, due to receive a stem cell transplant. CDR3s include the opening cysteine and the closing phenylalanine or tryptophan. The D gene is left open where the match is weak. Clone sizes are given selectively: once, few, many, or a class where the clone is expanded.

d_gene	v_gene	j_gene	len	abundance	CDR3aa	CDR3nt
-	TRBV27	TRBJ2-3	13	few	CASSSHTRGTQYF	TGTGCCAGCAGTTCACATACTAGAGGTACGCAGTATTTT
-	TRBV7-9	TRBJ1-2	11	few	CASSPGLGYTF	TGTGCCAGCAGCCCAGGACTTGGCTACACCTTC
TRBD2	TRBV28	TRBJ2-1	12	few	CASGTSVNEQFF	TGTGCCAGCGGGACTAGCGTAAATGAGCAGTTCTTC
TRBD1	TRBV5-1	TRBJ2-1	15	few	CASSSGTGVVYEQFF	TGCGCCAGCAGCTCCGGGACAGGGGTTGTCTATGAGCAGTTCTTC
TRBD1	TRBV6-5	TRBJ1-1	18	-	CASSYHLLRQGRVTEAFF	TGTGCCAGCAGTTACCACCTCTTACGACAGGGTAGGGTCACTGAAGCTTTCTTT
-	TRBV24-1	TRBJ2-1	16	-	CATSDGAAESVYEQFF	TGTGCCACCAGTGACGGAGCGGCAGAAAGTGTCTATGAGCAGTTCTTC
TRBD1	TRBV28	TRBJ1-2	15	-	CASRAWTGGGYGYTF	TGTGCCAGCAGGGCGTGGACAGGGGGCGGATATGGCTACACCTTC
-	TRBV14	TRBJ2-5	15	few	CASSQDIGRPGTQYF	TGTGCCAGCAGCCAAGATATCGGCCGTCCAGGGACCCAGTACTTC
TRBD1	TRBV5-5	TRBJ2-5	14	-	CASSFQGAGETQYF	TGTGCCAGCAGCTTCCAGGGGGCAGGGGAGACCCAGTACTTC
-	TRBV20-1	TRBJ2-5	19	-	CSARDWAGPERGQLETQYF	TGCAGTGCTAGAGATTGGGCGGGACCCGAACGGGGACAACTAGAGACCCAGTACTTC
-	TRBV12-3/TRBV12-4	TRBJ1-6	15	-	CASSLAEVLNSPLHF	TGTGCCAGCAGTTTAGCAGAGGTCCTTAATTCACCCCTCCACTTT
-	TRBV19	TRBJ2-1	12	-	CASSIGAPEQFF	TGTGCCAGTAGTATAGGGGCCCCCGAGCAGTTCTTC
-	TRBV5-1	TRBJ2-5	12	few	CASSLPSETQYF	TGCGCCAGCAGCTTGCCTTCAGAGACCCAGTACTTC
-	TRBV29-1	TRBJ2-7	13	-	CSVLRGSRYEQYF	TGCAGCGTTCTACGGGGGTCGAGATACGAGCAGTACTTC
-	TRBV5-5	TRBJ2-7	16	-	CASSLAFPGVTYEQYF	TGTGCCAGCAGCTTGGCGTTTCCAGGGGTCACCTACGAGCAGTACTTC
-	TRBV2	TRBJ2-5	13	few	CASSPELQETQYF	TGTGCCAGCAGTCCGGAGCTACAAGAGACCCAGTACTTC
TRBD2	TRBV2	TRBJ2-1	14	-	CASSARSSGNEQFF	TGTGCCAGCAGCGCCCGGTCTAGCGGCAATGAGCAGTTCTTC
-	TRBV5-1	TRBJ1-5	13	few	CASSEAVNQPQHF	TGCGCCAGCAGCGAGGCAGTCAATCAGCCCCAGCATTTT
TRBD1	TRBV3-1	TRBJ1-1	15	-	CASSQGTGRNTEAFF	TGTGCCAGCAGCCAAGGGACAGGGCGGAACACTGAAGCTTTCTTT
-	TRBV20-1	TRBJ2-2	12	-	CSAITGAGELFF	TGCAGTGCTATAACGGGGGCCGGGGAGCTGTTTTTT
-	TRBV5-1	TRBJ2-7	14	-	CASRMDPQVGEQYF	TGCGCCAGCAGGATGGACCCCCAAGTAGGCGAGCAGTACTTC
TRBD1	TRBV14	TRBJ1-1	16	-	CASSQGTGTGDTEAFF	TGTGCCAGCAGTCAAGGAACCGGGACAGGGGACACTGAAGCTTTCTTT
-	TRBV27	TRBJ1-2	13	-	CASSLAGAVGYTF	TGTGCCAGCAGTTTAGCGGGGGCTGTTGGCTACACCTTC
TRBD1	TRBV20-1	TRBJ2-5	14	-	CSAHAQGIVETQYF	TGCAGTGCCCACGCACAGGGGATCGTTGAGACCCAGTACTTC
-	TRBV5-1	TRBJ2-6	15	many	CASSLGLSGANVLTF	TGTGCCAGCAGCTTAGGTCTCTCTGGGGCCAACGTCCTGACTTTC
-	TRBV20-1	TRBJ2-2	12	-	CSAERGPGELFF	TGCAGTGCGGAAAGGGGTCCCGGGGAGCTGTTTTTT
TRBD1	TRBV5-1	TRBJ2-7	15	many	CASSSTGDPSYEQYF	TGCGCCAGCAGCTCCACAGGGGACCCCTCCTACGAGCAGTACTTC
-	TRBV20-1	TRBJ2-5	15	few	CSASEWNRGKETQYF	TGCAGTGCTAGCGAGTGGAATAGGGGAAAAGAGACCCAGTACTTC
-	TRBV20-1	TRBJ2-5	12	-	CSAAPFTSTQYF	TGCAGTGCGGCCCCGTTCACCTCGACCCAGTACTTC
-	TRBV15	TRBJ2-7	12	once	CATSRDRREQYF	TGTGCCACCAGCAGAGATCGAAGAGAGCAGTACTTC
-	TRBV19	TRBJ2-1	12	few	CASSIYAGEQFF	TGTGCCAGTAGTATATATGCGGGTGAGCAGTTCTTC
-	TRBV5-5	TRBJ1-1	13	few	CASSRGQLAEAFF	TGTGCCAGCAGCCGAGGACAGCTCGCTGAAGCTTTCTTT
-	TRBV28	TRBJ2-7	14	few	CASSTGGGLYEQYF	TGTGCCAGCAGTACCGGTGGAGGACTCTACGAGCAGTACTTC